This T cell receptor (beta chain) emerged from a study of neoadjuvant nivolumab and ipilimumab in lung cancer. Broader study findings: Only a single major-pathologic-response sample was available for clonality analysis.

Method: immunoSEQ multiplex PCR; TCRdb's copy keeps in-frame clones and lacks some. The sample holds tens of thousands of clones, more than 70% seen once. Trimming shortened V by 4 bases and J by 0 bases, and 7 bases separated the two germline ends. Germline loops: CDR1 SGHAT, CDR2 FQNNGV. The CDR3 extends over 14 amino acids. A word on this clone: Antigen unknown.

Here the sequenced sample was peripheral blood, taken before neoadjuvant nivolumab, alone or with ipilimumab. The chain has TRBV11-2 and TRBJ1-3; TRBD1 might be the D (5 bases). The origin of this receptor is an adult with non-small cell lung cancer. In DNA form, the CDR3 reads TGTGCCAGCAGCTCGGGGGGCTCTGGAAACACCATATATTTT. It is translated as CASSSGGSGNTIYF. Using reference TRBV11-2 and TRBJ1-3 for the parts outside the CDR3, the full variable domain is EAGVAQSPRYKIIEKRQSVAFWCNPISGHATLYWYQQILGQGPKLLIQFQNNGVVDDSQLPKDRFSAERLKGVDSTLKIQPAKLEDSAVYLCASSSGGSGNTIYFGEGSWLTVV.